The clone carrying this T cell receptor (beta chain) has a count of ten or more. Unique molecular identifiers were incorporated during preparation of the TCRbeta library. In TCRdb, the PCR reads were re-called with MiXCR into one record per CDR3 protein. The sample holds about 110,000 distinct CDR3 sequences; approximately 6.9% are singletons and the top ten take 20% to 25%. The source of the sample is a study of T-cell reconstitution after alpha-beta-depleted transplantation in children. CDR3 length: 15 residues. Trimming removed 2 bases from V and 3 bases from J; junction bases left unmatched: 9. From germline, CDR1 is SQVTM and CDR2 ANQGSEA.

The genes are TRBV29-1 and TRBJ1-2; 7 bases agree with TRBD1. The sequence came from a male patient aged 2 to 9 who had a stem cell transplant for acute lymphoblastic leukemia, so the T cells may come from the graft donor. Sequencing was performed on PBMCs, mostly from graft donor cells, taken 360 days after TCRalphabeta/CD19-depleted stem cell transplant. CDR3 sequence: CSVERQGGSYYGYTF. CDR3 bases: TGCAGCGTTGAACGGCAGGGGGGCTCTTACTATGGCTACACCTTC. Full variable domain (remainder filled in from reference TRBV29-1 and TRBJ1-2): SAVISQKPSRDICQRGTSLTIQCQVDSQVTMMFWYRQQPGQSLTLIATANQGSEATYESGFVIDKFPISRPNLTFSTLTVSNMSPEDSSIYLCSVERQGGSYYGYTFGSGTRLTVV.